This is a list of T cell receptor beta chains from one sample in a study of cytomegalovirus exposure and HLA in healthy donors. Generated by immunoSEQ multiplex PCR, the TCRdb table keeps only in-frame clones and is missing some. Of approximately 190,000 clones listed, about two thirds were seen once; the top ten hold approximately 2.5%. Sequenced sample: PBMCs. Source of these receptors: a man aged 40-50 years in good health and CMV-seropositive. CDR3s leave out the opening cysteine and the closing phenylalanine or tryptophan. Fields, in order: V gene, D gene, CDR3 protein. D genes are given only for firm matches.

>TRBV2|.
ASAVELTAQIDEQY
>TRBV10-3|.
AISDPDRTANYGYT
>TRBV7-9|.
ASSSKQGDGYT
>TRBV23-1|TRBD1
ASRTGDQGFEQY
>TRBV7-8|.
ASSLALRVSMNTEAF
>TRBV28|.
ASSRGGTNTEAF
>TRBV6-5|.
ASSGRSGEQF
>TRBV11-2|.
ASSLDLEQF
>TRBV7-2|.
ASSLGPDRGQPQH
>TRBV27|.
ASSSQDSNTQY
>TRBV11-2|TRBD1
ASSLGQQLDEKLF
>TRBV5-4|.
ASSAPLPGTSRETQY
>TRBV18|TRBD2
ASSPPPGTSGETSTDTQY
>TRBV7-9|.
ASSFWPGANVLT
>TRBV7-9|.
ASSLGGEIHEQY
>TRBV14|.
ASWPQGYNEQF
>TRBV2|.
ASSGAPGSTGELF
>TRBV2|.
ASSKEITLYEQY
>TRBV29-1|.
SVFRTATEAF
>TRBV11-2|.
ASSLGDGTYEQY
>TRBV5-6|.
ASSRRTASSYEQY
>TRBV7-7|.
ASSLGGRGTDTQY
>TRBV7-9|TRBD1
ASSQIDREVEKLF